One TCR beta chain is described in this entry. TCRdb re-called the 5' RACE reads with MiXCR, one entry per CDR3 protein. The sample holds tens of thousands of distinct CDR3 sequences, about 25% seen once. Tregs were sorted as CD4+CD25+CD127-/low cells. The CDR3 runs 13 residues. Germline V gives CDR1 MNHEY, CDR2 SVGEGT. The ends were cut back, 3 bases at V and 8 bases at J, with 14 bases in the middle. This clonotype originated in a female donor with breast cancer. The chain carries TRBV6-2 or TRBV6-3 and TRBJ2-7; possibly TRBD1 or TRBD2 for D (5 bases each). Sequenced: tumor-infiltrating Tregs sorted from the breast tumor. CDR3 region: CASSYLTGLQQYF. In nucleotides, the CDR3 is TGTGCCAGCAGTTATCTAACAGGACTTCAGCAGTACTTC.